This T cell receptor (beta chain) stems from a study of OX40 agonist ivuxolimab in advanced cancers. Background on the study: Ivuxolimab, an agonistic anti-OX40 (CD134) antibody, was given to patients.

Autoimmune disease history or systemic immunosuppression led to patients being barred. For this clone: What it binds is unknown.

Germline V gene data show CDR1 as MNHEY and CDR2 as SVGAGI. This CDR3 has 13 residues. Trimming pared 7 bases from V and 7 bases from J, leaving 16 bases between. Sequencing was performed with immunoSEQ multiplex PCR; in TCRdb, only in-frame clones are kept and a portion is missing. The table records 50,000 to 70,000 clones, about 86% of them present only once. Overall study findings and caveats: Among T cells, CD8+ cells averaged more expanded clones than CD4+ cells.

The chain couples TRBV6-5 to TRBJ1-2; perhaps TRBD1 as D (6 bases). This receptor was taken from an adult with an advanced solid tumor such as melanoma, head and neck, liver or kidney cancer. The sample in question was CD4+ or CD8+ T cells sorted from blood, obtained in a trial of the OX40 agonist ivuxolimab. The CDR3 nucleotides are TGTGCCAGCAAAGGCGGGGGCGCAGGTGGCTACACCTTC. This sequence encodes CASKGGGAGGYTF.